Following are 13 T cell receptor beta chains from one sample sequenced in a study of T-cell reconstitution after alpha-beta-depleted transplantation in children. Unique molecular identifiers were incorporated into the prepared TCRbeta library. One entry per CDR3 protein results from TCRdb running MiXCR on the PCR reads. The sample gives about 900,000 distinct CDR3 sequences, about 30% of which show up once; 28% is in the top ten. Sequences were derived from PBMCs, mostly from graft donor cells, sampled 360 days after TCRalphabeta/CD19-depleted stem cell transplant. The receptors were sampled from a boy under two years old who had a stem cell transplant for SCID, so the T cells may come from the graft donor.

This clonotype was recorded a few times. The rearrangement links TRBV6-4 to TRBJ1-6, with 7 bases aligning to TRBD1. This CDR3 has 16 amino acids. J lost 7 bases, V lost 0 bases, and 6 bases had no gene match. CDR1 is MRHNA, CDR2 SNTAGT, per germline. CDR3 nucleotide sequence: TGTGCCAGCAGTGACTCCAGGGACAGACGAAATTCACCCCTCCACTTT. Translating gives CASSDSRDRRNSPLHF.

This sequence joins TRBV6-5 and TRBJ2-1; D remains ambiguous. The V end lost 0 bases, the J end lost 5 bases, and 11 bases lay between the germline ends. The CDR3 spans 15 residues. Germline lookup yields CDR1 MNHEY and CDR2 SVGAGI. DNA of the CDR3: TGTGCCAGCAGTTACTCGACGGGCCGGAACAATGAGCAGTTCTTC. As protein: CASSYSTGRNNEQFF.

The chain uses TRBV29-1 and TRBJ1-5, with unresolved D. The CDR3 has 13 amino acids. Trimming cost V 1 base and J 6 bases, with 10 bases left between them. The germline CDR1 and CDR2 sequences are SQVTM and ANQGSEA. The CDR3 sequence: CSVEGLSGQPQHF. CDR3 nucleotide sequence: TGCAGCGTTGAAGGCCTGTCGGGTCAGCCCCAGCATTTT. The variable domain in full, completed from reference TRBV29-1 and TRBJ1-5, reads SAVISQKPSRDICQRGTSLTIQCQVDSQVTMMFWYRQQPGQSLTLIATANQGSEATYESGFVIDKFPISRPNLTFSTLTVSNMSPEDSSIYLCSVEGLSGQPQHFGDGTRLSIL.

The V and J genes are TRBV4-2 and TRBJ2-1, with D perhaps TRBD1 or TRBD2 (6 bases each). Trimming removed 3 bases from V and 0 bases from J, with 12 bases in between. The CDR3 length is 16 residues. The V gene's germline CDR1 is LGHNA and CDR2 YNFKEQ. This CDR3 reads CASSHEGGSSYNEQFF. DNA for the CDR3: TGTGCCAGCAGCCACGAGGGGGGAAGCTCCTACAATGAGCAGTTCTTC.

This clonotype was seen only a few times. The chain links TRBV7-9 to TRBJ1-2; D is perhaps TRBD1 (5 bases). The germline V gene has CDR1 SEHNR and CDR2 FQNEAQ (reference sequence). V shed 3 bases and J shed 6 bases, with 17 bases lying between them. CDR3 length equals 15 residues. The CDR3 spells CASSLFSRDHDGYTF. The CDR3 coding sequence is TGTGCCAGCAGCTTGTTCAGCAGGGACCATGATGGCTACACCTTC.

This clonotype was seen a few times. The chain has TRBV3-1 and TRBJ2-7, with a tentative D call TRBD2 (6 bases). Germline V gene data show CDR1 as LGHDT and CDR2 as YNNKEL (reference sequence). The V end was cut by 1 base, the J end by 4 bases, with 14 bases between. There are 15 residues in the CDR3. CDR3 amino acids: CASSQASGYLYEQYF. In DNA, the CDR3 is TGTGCCAGCAGCCAAGCCAGCGGGTATTTGTACGAGCAGTACTTC.

The V call is TRBV5-6, the J call TRBJ1-6, with D tentatively TRBD1 (5 bases). The CDR3 is made up of 14 amino acids. Germline V gene sequence: CDR1 SGHDT, CDR2 YYEEEE. V was clipped by 4 bases and J by 6 bases, with 11 bases between them. CDR3 amino acids: CASSLRGFNSPLHF. The CDR3 nucleotides read TGTGCCAGCAGCCTCCGGGGCTTTAATTCACCCCTCCACTTT. The full variable domain, completed using reference TRBV5-6 and TRBJ1-6, is DAGVTQSPTHLIKTRGQQVTLRCSPKSGHDTVSWYQQALGQGPQFIFQYYEEEERQRGNFPDRFSGHQFPNYSSELNVNALLLGDSALYLCASSLRGFNSPLHFGNGTRLTVT.

The chain employs TRBV10-3 and TRBJ1-2, with no clear D. The V end lost 0 bases, the J end lost 4 bases, and 12 bases lay between the germline ends. The CDR3 has 15 amino acids. Germline V gene lookup returns CDR1 ENHRY and CDR2 SYGVKD. The CDR3 sequence: CAISESTRTGYGYTF. In nucleotides, the CDR3 is TGTGCCATCAGTGAGTCGACAAGGACGGGCTATGGCTACACCTTC.

This chain links TRBV7-3 with TRBJ2-7; D might be TRBD1 (5 bases). V lost 0 bases to trimming and J lost 9 bases, with 15 bases between them. The CDR3 covers 14 residues. Germline CDR1 is SGHTA and CDR2 is FQGTGA. CDR3 in amino acids: CASSLTQGTLGQYF. CDR3 nucleotides: TGTGCCAGCAGCTTAACGCAGGGAACCCTAGGGCAGTACTTC.

This clonotype was counted a few times. The chain employs TRBV5-1 and TRBJ2-3, with a tentative D call TRBD2 (5 bases). This CDR3 spans 15 amino acids. Trimming took off 2 bases at V and 2 bases at J, with 12 bases between the two ends. Germline CDR1 reads SGHRS; CDR2 reads YFSETQ. The CDR3 spells CASSFGGAITDTQYF. Here the CDR3 DNA reads TGCGCCAGCAGCTTCGGAGGCGCAATCACAGATACGCAGTATTTT.

This clonotype was observed many times. This rearrangement joins TRBV12-3 or TRBV12-4 to TRBJ2-4; D is undetermined. V lost 2 bases to trimming and J lost 2 bases, with 7 bases between them. The CDR3 covers 14 residues. DNA of the CDR3: TGTGCCAGCAGTTTACCAGCCCCCAAAAACATTCAGTACTTC. Translated, it gives CASSLPAPKNIQYF.

This clonotype was seen just once. V and J are TRBV7-7 and TRBJ2-1; 10 positions agree with TRBD1. The trim removed 2 bases at V and 13 bases at J, leaving 8 bases unmatched. Germline V gives CDR1 SSHAT, CDR2 FNYEAQ (reference sequence). This CDR3 has 14 residues. The CDR3 protein is CASSLTLDRGSQFF. The DNA for the CDR3 is TGTGCCAGCAGCTTAACCCTGGACAGGGGGAGTCAGTTCTTC.

As DNA, the CDR3 is TGTGCCAGCAGTTACGGAATAACCCGCGGGGGTGGGGATACGCAGTATTTT. Its translation: CASSYGITRGGGDTQYF. The chain combines TRBV6-5 with TRBJ2-3, with 7 bases fitting TRBD2. Germline-derived CDR1 and CDR2 are MNHEY and SVGAGI. The CDR3 is 17 residues long. V lost 2 bases and J lost 6; bases outside the gene matches: 14.